The 23 T cell receptor beta chains presented below share a single source sample, sequenced in a study of tumor-infiltrating lymphocytes in primary liver carcinoma. A primer matching the constant region was used to make TCR beta cDNA from 500 ng of total RNA. The TCR beta library was amplified through three nested multiplex PCR rounds in a modified ARM-PCR procedure. With TRBV1-TRBV30 forward primers and a C-beta reverse primer, the first two PCR rounds were run for approximately 10 cycles each. TCRdb called the multiplex PCR reads again in MiXCR, with one record for every CDR3 protein. The table has 190,000 or so distinct CDR3 sequences, around three fifths seen once. In addition to blood RNA drawn from unsorted whole blood, germline DNA was extracted. The sample was peripheral blood. The receptors come from a woman aged 55-75 years with primary liver carcinoma and hepatitis B virus infection.

Worth noting for this clonotype: The junction does not match germline at one end; this may be a read error. The V call is TRBV29-1, the J call TRBJ2-7, with TRBD1 matching 9 bases. This CDR3 spans 15 amino acids. The germline V gene encodes CDR1 SQVTM and CDR2 ANQGSEA. The CDR3 sequence is CSVGTGGAGSYEQYF. The CDR3 coding sequence is TGCAGCGTTGGCACAGGGGGCGCTGGCTCCTATGAGCAGTACTTC.

This clonotype has a handful of counts. The CDR3 nucleotides read TGTGCCAGCAGTTTAGATCCCTCGAGGACAGATGAGATGAACACTGAAGCTTTCTTT. Protein: CASSLDPSRTDEMNTEAFF. V is TRBV12-3 or TRBV12-4 and J is TRBJ1-1, with D perhaps matching TRBD1 (6 bases). V lost 1 base, J lost 0 bases, and 21 bases lay in between. CDR3 length: 19 amino acids.

A note on this clonotype: Likely a read error: the CDR3 ends without its conserved phenylalanine or tryptophan. This rearrangement joins TRBV6-5 to TRBJ1-5; 7 bases match TRBD1. Germline values: CDR1 MNHEY, CDR2 SVGAGI. V was clipped by 4 bases and J by 7 bases; unmatched bases: 13. The CDR3 totals 16 residues. The DNA for the CDR3 is TGTGCCAGCAGTTCCAGCCGACAGGGCAACGGACAGCCCCAGCATTCT. Its translation is CASSSSRQGNGQPQHS.

As regards this clonotype: This may be a read error: a much more frequent sequence differs by one nucleotide. The chain is built from TRBV4-1 and TRBJ2-3; D is undetermined. CDR1 is MGHRA and CDR2 is YSYEKL in the germline V gene. V dropped 1 base and J dropped 3 bases, with 14 bases sitting between them. This CDR3 is 16 amino acids long. CDR3 region: CASSQGGAPVTDTQYF. CDR3 coding DNA: TGCGCCAGCAGCCAAGGTGGTGCCCCCGTGACAGATACGCAGTATTTT.

A remark on this clonotype: The junction differs from germline at one of its ends, possibly a read error. V is TRBV10-3 and J is TRBJ2-7, with D maybe TRBD2 (6 bases). Germline lookup yields CDR1 ENHRY and CDR2 SYGVKD. The CDR3 spans 16 residues. Written as DNA, the CDR3 is TGTGCCGTCAGTGGGTCGATCCTCGGGGGTTCCTACGAGCAGTACTTC. Translation: CAVSGSILGGSYEQYF.

This clonotype appeared a few times. This chain links TRBV11-2 with TRBJ1-1; the match to TRBD1 covers 8 bases. In germline, CDR1 is SGHAT, CDR2 FQNNGV. The ends lost 6 bases at V and 7 bases at J; junction bases unmatched: 10. The CDR3 runs to 14 residues. CDR3: CASRPRTGPIEAFF. In DNA form, the CDR3 reads TGTGCCAGCAGACCTAGGACAGGGCCCATTGAAGCTTTCTTT.

Note on this clonotype: A much larger clone lies one base from this, so it may be a read error. This rearrangement joins TRBV7-9 to TRBJ2-3; D ambiguous. The V gene's germline CDR1 is SEHNR and CDR2 FQNEAQ (reference sequence). The CDR3 sequence is 15 residues long. The V gene lost 5 bases and the J gene lost 4 bases, with 16 bases spanning the gap. The CDR3 DNA sequence: TGTGCCAGCAGCAGCTTAGCCGGCGTCTCAGATACGCAGTATTTT. Its translation: CASSSLAGVSDTQYF.

As for this clonotype: Given a much more abundant clone one base away, this may be a read error. As the CDR3 is not closed by the conserved phenylalanine or tryptophan, this likely results from a read error. The chain carries TRBV28 and TRBJ2-7; 11 bases match TRBD2. V lost 6 bases and J lost 4; bases outside the gene matches: 5. This CDR3 region has 14 residues. The germline gives CDR1 MDHEN, CDR2 SYDVKM. CDR3 DNA: TGTGCCAGCAGCCCATTAGCGGGAGGGTACGAGCAGTACTAC. Amino acids: CASSPLAGGYEQYY.

Points on this clonotype: The CDR3 carries no conserved terminal phenylalanine or tryptophan, so it likely arises from a read error. The genes are TRBV11-3 and TRBJ2-1; D is perhaps TRBD1 or TRBD2 (5 bases each). The CDR3 totals 16 residues. Germline CDR1 is SGHNT and CDR2 is YENEEA. V was trimmed by 3 bases and J by 4 bases, leaving 16 bases between them. CDR3 residues: CASSFRGMSMYNEQFL. The CDR3 DNA reads as TGTGCCAGCAGCTTCCGGGGCATGAGCATGTACAATGAGCAGTTCCTC.

Details on this clonotype: A read error may produce the germline difference seen at one junction end. This chain uses TRBV6-2 or TRBV6-3 with TRBJ2-3; D may match TRBD1 or TRBD2 (6 bases each). The CDR3 spans 14 residues. The germline CDR1 and CDR2 sequences are MNHEY and SVGEGT. The CDR3 DNA reads TGTGCCAGCAATCCCAGACTAGGGGGAGATACGCAGTATTTC. It codes for CASNPRLGGDTQYF.

This clonotype was seen a few times. A much larger clone differs from this one at a single base, so this may be a read error. CDR3 region: CASRQLSTDTHYF. The CDR3, as DNA: TGTGCCAGCAGGCAGCTTTCCACAGATACGCACTATTTT. The V call is TRBV6-5, the J call TRBJ2-3; D unclear. This CDR3 contains 13 residues. Germline-derived CDR1 and CDR2 are MNHEY and SVGAGI.

This clonotype turned up a few times. The chain has TRBV4-1 and TRBJ2-1; 7 nucleotides match TRBD1. Trimming took 4 bases from V and 8 from J; bases not matched to a gene: 8. This CDR3 region has 14 residues. Germline-derived CDR1 and CDR2 are MGHRA and YSYEKL. For the CDR3, the DNA is TGCGCCAGCAGCCCGACCACAGGGGATGATGAGCAGTTCTTC. Protein product: CASSPTTGDDEQFF.

The chain joins TRBV30 to TRBJ2-2; D might be TRBD1 (6 bases). This CDR3 region has 14 residues. Germline V lookup: CDR1 GTSNPN, CDR2 SVGIG (reference sequence). V lost 0 bases and J lost 6, with 11 bases in between. The CDR3 DNA reads as TGTGCCTGGAGTGTAAGGACAGTCTCCGGGGAGCTGTTTTTT. Protein: CAWSVRTVSGELFF.

Comments on this clonotype: A much more abundant neighbour one base away suggests this may be a read error. The V and J genes are TRBV29-1 and TRBJ2-7, with 11 bases identical to TRBD1. Germline V CDR1 and CDR2: SQVTM, ANQGSEA. This CDR3 is built from 13 residues. This chain's CDR3 is CSVRDRGVYDQYF. The CDR3 DNA follows: TGCAGCGTCCGGGACAGGGGGGTCTACGATCAGTACTTC.

The genes are TRBV20-1 and TRBJ2-7; D may match TRBD1 or TRBD2 (6 bases each). Germline V CDR1 and CDR2: DFQATT, SNEGSKA (reference sequence). The CDR3 is made up of 14 amino acids. Trimming removed 0 bases at V and 2 bases at J, with 11 bases between. CDR3 residues: CSAREGGKTYEQYF. As DNA, the CDR3 is TGCAGTGCTAGAGAAGGGGGGAAGACCTACGAGCAGTACTTC.

This clonotype came up many times. The rearrangement joins TRBV6-1 to TRBJ2-2, with a weak D call TRBD2 (5 bases). The V end lost 7 bases, the J end lost 7 bases, and 16 bases lay between the germline ends. The germline V gene has CDR1 MNHNS and CDR2 SASEGT. This CDR3 is built from 14 residues. Here the CDR3 DNA reads TGTGCCAGCAACGGACTCCGTCGAGGCGGGGAGCTGTTTTTT. Translation gives CASNGLRRGGELFF.

The genes are TRBV7-9 and TRBJ1-3; D is ambiguous. CDR1 and CDR2 from the germline V gene are SEHNR and FQNEAQ (reference sequence). The CDR3 covers 14 residues. The V end lost 5 bases, the J end lost 1 base, and 9 bases lay between the germline ends. The CDR3 DNA is TGTGCCAGCAGCCGAGTTGGTTCTGGAAACACCATATATTTT. Amino acids: CASSRVGSGNTIYF. The full variable domain, with the rest looked up from reference TRBV7-9 and TRBJ1-3, is DTGVSQNPRHKITKRGQNVTFRCDPISEHNRLYWYRQTLGQGPEFLTYFQNEAQLEKSRLLSDRFSAERPKGSFSTLEIQRTEQGDSAMYLCASSRVGSGNTIYFGEGSWLTVV.

A single count supports this clonotype. Sequence at one end of the junction differs from germline and may be a read error. This rearrangement joins TRBV13 to TRBJ2-4; tentative D call: TRBD2 (6 bases). CDR3 length equals 14 residues. Germline loops: CDR1 PRHDT, CDR2 FYEKMQ (reference sequence). CDR3 residues: CAIRPQGGKKIQYF. CDR3 nucleotide sequence: TGTGCCATCAGGCCGCAGGGAGGAAAAAAAATTCAGTACTTC.

Turning to this clonotype: The final CDR3 position lacks the conserved phenylalanine or tryptophan, pointing to a likely read error. The rearrangement joins TRBV11-2 to TRBJ2-3; 8 positions agree with TRBD2. Germline V lookup: CDR1 SGHAT, CDR2 FQNNGV. The CDR3 loop spans 19 amino acids. The J segment lost 2 bases and the V segment lost 1 base, leaving 14 bases of the junction unmatched. The CDR3, as DNA: TGTGCCAGCAGCTTAGGGGTGGCCCTAGCGGGCGATGACACAGATACGCAGTATTAT. It specifies CASSLGVALAGDDTDTQYY.

This clonotype came up many times. The chain joins TRBV7-8 to TRBJ1-3, with D perhaps TRBD1 (5 bases). The V gene's germline CDR1 is SGHVS and CDR2 FQNEAQ. The CDR3 loop spans 19 amino acids. V shed 3 bases and J shed 2 bases, with 23 bases lying between them. This chain's CDR3 is CASSFPGDRRPDTGNTIYF. In DNA form, the CDR3 reads TGTGCCAGCAGCTTCCCCGGGGACCGACGACCTGATACTGGAAACACCATATATTTT. Variable domain in full (rest from reference TRBV7-8 and TRBJ1-3): GAGVSQSPRYKVAKRGQDVALRCDPISGHVSLFWYQQALGQGPEFLTYFQNEAQLDKSGLPSDRFFAERPEGSVSTLKIQRTQQEDSAVYLCASSFPGDRRPDTGNTIYFGEGSWLTVV.

As DNA, the CDR3 is TGTGCCAGCAGTTGCTCGATTCGGGGGGCTTGGGAGCAGTACTTC. Translation: CASSCSIRGAWEQYF. V is TRBV6-5 and J is TRBJ2-7, with D tentatively TRBD2 (7 bases). The CDR3 runs to 15 residues. Trimming stripped 4 bases from V and 7 bases from J, with 20 bases between. In germline, CDR1 is MNHEY, CDR2 SVGAGI.

A word on this clonotype: Without the conserved terminal phenylalanine or tryptophan, this CDR3 likely stems from a read error. The chain uses TRBV29-1 and TRBJ2-3; the match to TRBD2 covers 8 bases. The germline gives CDR1 SQVTM, CDR2 ANQGSEA. The CDR3 loop spans 15 amino acids. CDR3 nucleotides: TGCAGCTCACGAGGGCTAGCGGGCGTCACAGACACGCAGTATTAT. It encodes CSSRGLAGVTDTQYY.

As for this clonotype: A much larger clone differs by one base, so this may be a read error. The chain uses TRBV12-3 or TRBV12-4 and TRBJ2-2; D is possibly TRBD1 (6 bases). The V end was cut by 9 bases, the J end by 5 bases, with 16 bases between. The CDR3 is 14 residues long. The CDR3 DNA reads TGTGCCAGTACAGGGAACCGTAGAACCGGGGAGCTGTTTTTT. It yields the protein CASTGNRRTGELFF.